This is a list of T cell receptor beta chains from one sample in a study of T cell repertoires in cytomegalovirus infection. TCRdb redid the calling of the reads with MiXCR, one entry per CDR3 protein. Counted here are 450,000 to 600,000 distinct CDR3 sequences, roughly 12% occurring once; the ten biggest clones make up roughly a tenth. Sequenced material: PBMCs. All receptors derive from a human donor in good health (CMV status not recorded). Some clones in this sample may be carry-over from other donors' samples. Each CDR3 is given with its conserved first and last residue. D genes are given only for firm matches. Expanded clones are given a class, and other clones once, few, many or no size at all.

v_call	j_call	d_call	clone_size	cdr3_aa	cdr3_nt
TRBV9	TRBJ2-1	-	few	CASSVGTSQGEFNEQFF	TGTGCCAGCAGCGTAGGTACATCCCAAGGCGAATTCAATGAGCAGTTCTTC
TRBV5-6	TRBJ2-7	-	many	CASSKDSGAAYEQYF	TGTGCCAGCAGCAAAGATAGCGGCGCCGCCTACGAGCAGTACTTC
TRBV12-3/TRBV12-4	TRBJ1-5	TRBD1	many	CASSRDSSNQPQHF	TGTGCCAGCAGTCGGGACAGTAGCAATCAGCCCCAGCATTTT
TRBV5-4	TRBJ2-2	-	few	CASSFLTQRNTGELFF	TGTGCCAGCAGCTTTTTGACTCAGAGAAACACCGGGGAGCTGTTTTTT
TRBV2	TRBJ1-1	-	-	CASRGNDPEAFF	TGTGCCAGCAGGGGGAATGACCCTGAAGCTTTCTTT
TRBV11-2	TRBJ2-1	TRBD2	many	CASSLDSAALAGYDEQFF	TGTGCCAGCAGCTTGGATTCAGCGGCCCTAGCGGGATATGATGAGCAGTTCTTC
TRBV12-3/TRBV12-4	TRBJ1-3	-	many	CASRSGIRGNTIYF	TGTGCCAGCAGATCAGGGATTCGCGGAAACACCATATATTTT
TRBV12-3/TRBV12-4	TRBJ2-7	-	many	CASSASVPYEQYF	TGTGCCAGCAGTGCTAGCGTACCATACGAGCAGTACTTC
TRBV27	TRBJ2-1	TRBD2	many	CASSLYYPGGTSSGEQFF	TGTGCCAGCAGTTTATATTACCCCGGCGGGACTAGCTCTGGTGAGCAGTTCTTC
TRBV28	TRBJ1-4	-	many	CASSGDLLAGANEKLFF	TGTGCCAGCAGTGGCGACCTCTTAGCAGGGGCTAATGAAAAACTGTTTTTT
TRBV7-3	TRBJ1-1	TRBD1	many	CASSLGTGNTEAFF	TGTGCCAGCAGCTTAGGGACAGGGAACACTGAAGCTTTCTTT
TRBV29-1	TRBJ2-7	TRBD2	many	CSVPTQGTNEQYF	TGCAGCGTTCCGACACAAGGGACTAACGAGCAGTACTTC
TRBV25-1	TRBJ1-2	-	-	CASVGEANYGYTF	TGTGCCAGCGTTGGAGAGGCGAACTATGGCTACACCTTC
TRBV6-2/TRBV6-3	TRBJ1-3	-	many	CASASSGNTIYF	TGTGCCAGTGCAAGCTCTGGAAACACCATATATTTT
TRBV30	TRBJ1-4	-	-	CAWNGGLGEKLFF	TGTGCCTGGAACGGGGGGCTGGGAGAAAAACTGTTTTTT
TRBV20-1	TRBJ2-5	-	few	CSALEGDSKYF	TGCAGTGCACTCGAGGGGGACTCCAAGTACTTC
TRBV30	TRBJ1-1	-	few	CAWYSARSWNTEAFF	TGTGCCTGGTATTCGGCGAGGAGCTGGAACACTGAAGCTTTCTTT